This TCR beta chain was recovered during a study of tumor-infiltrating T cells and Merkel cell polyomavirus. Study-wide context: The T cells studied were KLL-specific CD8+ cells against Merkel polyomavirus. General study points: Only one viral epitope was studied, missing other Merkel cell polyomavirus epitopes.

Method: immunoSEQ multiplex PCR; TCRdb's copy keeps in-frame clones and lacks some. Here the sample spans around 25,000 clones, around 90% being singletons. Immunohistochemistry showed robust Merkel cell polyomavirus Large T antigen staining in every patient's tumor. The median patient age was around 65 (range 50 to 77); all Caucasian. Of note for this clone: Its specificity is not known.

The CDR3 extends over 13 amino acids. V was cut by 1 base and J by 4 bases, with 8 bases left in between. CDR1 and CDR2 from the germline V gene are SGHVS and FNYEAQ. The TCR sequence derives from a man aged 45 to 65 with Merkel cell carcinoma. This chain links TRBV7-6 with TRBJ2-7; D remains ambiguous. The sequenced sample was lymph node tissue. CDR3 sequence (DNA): TGTGCCAGCAGCTTAGATACGGTTTACGAGCAGTACTTC. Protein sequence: CASSLDTVYEQYF.